Ten or more counts support the clone carrying this T cell receptor beta chain. Its matching antigen is unknown. TCRdb re-derived calls from the RT-PCR reads in MiXCR, one entry per CDR3 protein. This table holds around 490,000 distinct CDR3 sequences, approximately 7.1% found once. This CDR3 is 12 amino acids long. Germline V gives CDR1 DFQATT, CDR2 SNEGSKA (reference sequence). Deletions cut 4 bases from V and 8 bases from J, with 14 bases between. The data stem from a study of response to subunit inactivated influenza vaccine. Notes on the study in general: Authors suggested each seasonal flu vaccination may recruit only limited numbers of new T cells.

This chain links TRBV20-1 with TRBJ1-2, with D maybe TRBD1 (5 bases). This material consisted of PBMCs from blood, taken less than 30 months after vaccination. The sequence was obtained from a man aged 50 to 69 who received an inactivated influenza vaccine. The CDR3 bases are TGCAGTGCTAAGACAGACAGTTGGGGCTACACCTTC. It encodes CSAKTDSWGYTF.